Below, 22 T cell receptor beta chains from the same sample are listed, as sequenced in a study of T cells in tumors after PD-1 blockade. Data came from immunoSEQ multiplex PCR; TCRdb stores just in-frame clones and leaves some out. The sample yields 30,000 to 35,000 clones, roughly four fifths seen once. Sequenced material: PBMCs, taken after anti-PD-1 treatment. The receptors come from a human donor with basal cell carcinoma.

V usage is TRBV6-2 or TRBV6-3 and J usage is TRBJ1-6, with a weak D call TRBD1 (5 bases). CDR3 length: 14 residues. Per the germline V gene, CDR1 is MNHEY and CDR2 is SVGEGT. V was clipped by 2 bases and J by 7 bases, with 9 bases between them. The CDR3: CASSYGDSNSPLHF. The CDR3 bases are TGTGCCAGCAGTTACGGCGACAGCAATTCACCCCTCCACTTT.

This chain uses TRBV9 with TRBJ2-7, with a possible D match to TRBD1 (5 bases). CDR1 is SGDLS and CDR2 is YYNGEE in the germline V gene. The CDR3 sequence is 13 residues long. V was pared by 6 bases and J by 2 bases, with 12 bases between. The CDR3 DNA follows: TGTGCCAGCAAGGTAGGGGCCCCCTACGAGCAGTACTTC. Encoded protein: CASKVGAPYEQYF.

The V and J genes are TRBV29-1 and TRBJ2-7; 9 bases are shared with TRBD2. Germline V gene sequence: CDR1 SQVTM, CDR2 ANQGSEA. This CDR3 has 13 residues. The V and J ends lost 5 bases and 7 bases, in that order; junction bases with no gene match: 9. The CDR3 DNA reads TGCAGCGTTCTTAGCGGGGGAATAGGGGAGCAGTACTTC. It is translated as CSVLSGGIGEQYF.

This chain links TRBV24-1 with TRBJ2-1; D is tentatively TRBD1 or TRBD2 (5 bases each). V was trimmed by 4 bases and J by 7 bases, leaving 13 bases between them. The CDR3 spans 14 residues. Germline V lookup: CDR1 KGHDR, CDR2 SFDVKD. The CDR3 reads CATSEGVRLNEQFF. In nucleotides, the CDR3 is TGTGCCACCAGTGAGGGGGTACGTCTGAATGAGCAGTTCTTC.

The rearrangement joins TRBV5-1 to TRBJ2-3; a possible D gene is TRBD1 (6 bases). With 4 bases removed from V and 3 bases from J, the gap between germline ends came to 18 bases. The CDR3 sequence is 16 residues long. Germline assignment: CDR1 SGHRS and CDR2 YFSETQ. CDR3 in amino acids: CASSPNPGDVTDTQYF. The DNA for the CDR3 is TGCGCCAGCAGCCCGAACCCAGGGGATGTGACAGATACGCAGTATTTT. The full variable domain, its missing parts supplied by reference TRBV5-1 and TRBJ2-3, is KAGVTQTPRYLIKTRGQQVTLSCSPISGHRSVSWYQQTPGQGLQFLFEYFSETQRNKGNFPGRFSGRQFSNSRSEMNVSTLELGDSALYLCASSPNPGDVTDTQYFGPGTRLTVL.

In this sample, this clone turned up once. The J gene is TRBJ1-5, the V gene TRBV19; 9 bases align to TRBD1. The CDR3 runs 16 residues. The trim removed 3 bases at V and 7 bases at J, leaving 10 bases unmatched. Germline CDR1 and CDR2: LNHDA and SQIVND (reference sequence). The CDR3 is CASSMGQGVGEQPQHF. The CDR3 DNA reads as TGTGCCAGTAGTATGGGACAGGGAGTGGGAGAACAGCCCCAGCATTTT.

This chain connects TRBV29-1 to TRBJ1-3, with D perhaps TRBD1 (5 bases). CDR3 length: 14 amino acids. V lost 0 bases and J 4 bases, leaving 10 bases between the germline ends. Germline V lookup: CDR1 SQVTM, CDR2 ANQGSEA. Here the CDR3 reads CSVEDQGRGNTIYF. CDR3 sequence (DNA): TGCAGCGTTGAAGATCAGGGCCGCGGAAACACCATATATTTT.

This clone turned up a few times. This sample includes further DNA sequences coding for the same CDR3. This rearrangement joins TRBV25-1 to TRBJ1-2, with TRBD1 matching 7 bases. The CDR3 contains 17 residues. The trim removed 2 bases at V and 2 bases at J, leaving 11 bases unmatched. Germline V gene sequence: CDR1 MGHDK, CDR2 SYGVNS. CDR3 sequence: CASSEGRRGGMNYGYTF. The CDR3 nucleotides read TGTGCCAGCAGTGAAGGTCGCAGGGGGGGGATGAACTATGGCTACACCTTC.

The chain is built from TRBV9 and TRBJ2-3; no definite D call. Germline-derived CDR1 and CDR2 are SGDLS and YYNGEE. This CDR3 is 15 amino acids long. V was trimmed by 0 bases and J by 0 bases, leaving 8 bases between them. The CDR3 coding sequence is TGTGCCAGCAGCGTAGCCCCAACGAGCACAGATACGCAGTATTTT. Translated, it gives CASSVAPTSTDTQYF.

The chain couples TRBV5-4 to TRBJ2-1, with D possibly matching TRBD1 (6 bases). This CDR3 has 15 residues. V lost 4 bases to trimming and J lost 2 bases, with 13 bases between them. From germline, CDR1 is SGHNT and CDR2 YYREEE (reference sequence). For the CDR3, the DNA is TGTGCCAGCAGCCCCACAGGGTTTACCTACAATGAGCAGTTCTTC. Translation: CASSPTGFTYNEQFF.

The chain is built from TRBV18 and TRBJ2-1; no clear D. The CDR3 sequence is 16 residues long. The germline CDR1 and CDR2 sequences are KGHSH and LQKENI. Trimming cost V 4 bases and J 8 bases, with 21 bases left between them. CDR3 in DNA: TGTGCCAGCTCACTATTTCCCCGGGCCCCGGACGATGAGCAGTTCTTC. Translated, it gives CASSLFPRAPDDEQFF.

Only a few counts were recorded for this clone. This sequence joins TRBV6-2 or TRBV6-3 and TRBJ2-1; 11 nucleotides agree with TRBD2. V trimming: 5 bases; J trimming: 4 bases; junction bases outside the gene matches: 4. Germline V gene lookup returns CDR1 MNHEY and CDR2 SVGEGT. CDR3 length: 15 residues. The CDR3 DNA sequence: TGTGCCAGCAGTATGGCTAGCGGGGGGTACAATGAGCAGTTCTTC. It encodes CASSMASGGYNEQFF.

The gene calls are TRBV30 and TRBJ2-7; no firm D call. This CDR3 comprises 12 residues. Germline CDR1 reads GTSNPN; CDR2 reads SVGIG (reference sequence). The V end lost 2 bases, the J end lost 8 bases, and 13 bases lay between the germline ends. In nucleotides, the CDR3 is TGTGCCTGGAGTATCAGACCGGATCAGCAGTACTTC. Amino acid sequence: CAWSIRPDQQYF.

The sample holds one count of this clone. Written as DNA, the CDR3 is TGTGCCAGCAGCTTACAGGGCGGGCTCACAGATACGCAGTATTTT. Encoded protein: CASSLQGGLTDTQYF. This chain joins TRBV7-2 and TRBJ2-3; tentatively, D is TRBD1 or TRBD2 (5 bases each). Germline V lookup: CDR1 SGHTA, CDR2 FQGNSA. The CDR3 loop spans 15 amino acids. Trimming shortened V by 2 bases and J by 2 bases, and 11 bases separated the two germline ends.

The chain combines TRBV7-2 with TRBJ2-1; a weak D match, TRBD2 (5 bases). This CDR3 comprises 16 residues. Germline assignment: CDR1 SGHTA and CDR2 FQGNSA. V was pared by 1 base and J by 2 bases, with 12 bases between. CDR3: CASSLEAGPTYNEQFF. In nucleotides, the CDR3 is TGTGCCAGCAGCTTAGAGGCGGGTCCGACCTACAATGAGCAGTTCTTC.

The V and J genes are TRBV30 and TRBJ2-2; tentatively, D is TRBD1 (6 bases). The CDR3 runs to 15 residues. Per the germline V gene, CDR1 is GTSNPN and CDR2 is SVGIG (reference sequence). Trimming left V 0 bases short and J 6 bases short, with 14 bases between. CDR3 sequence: CAWSVALGAAGELFF. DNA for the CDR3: TGTGCCTGGAGTGTCGCCCTGGGGGCGGCCGGGGAGCTGTTTTTT.

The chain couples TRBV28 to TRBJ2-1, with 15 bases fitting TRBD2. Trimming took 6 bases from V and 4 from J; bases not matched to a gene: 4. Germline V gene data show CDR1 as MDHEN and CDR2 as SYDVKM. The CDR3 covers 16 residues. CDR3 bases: TGTGCCAGCAGCTGGACTAGCGGGGGGGTGTACAATGAGCAGTTCTTC. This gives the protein CASSWTSGGVYNEQFF.

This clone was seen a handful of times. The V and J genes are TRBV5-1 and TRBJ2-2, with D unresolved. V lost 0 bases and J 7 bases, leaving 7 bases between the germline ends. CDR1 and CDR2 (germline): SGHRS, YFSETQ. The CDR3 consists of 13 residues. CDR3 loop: CASSLADFGELFF. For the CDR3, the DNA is TGCGCCAGCAGCTTGGCGGATTTCGGGGAGCTGTTTTTT.

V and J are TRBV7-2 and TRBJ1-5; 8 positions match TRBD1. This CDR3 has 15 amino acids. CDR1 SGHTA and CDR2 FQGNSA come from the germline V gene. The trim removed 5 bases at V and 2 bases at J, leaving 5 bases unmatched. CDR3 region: CASSDPGQGNQPQHF. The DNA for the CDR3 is TGTGCCAGCAGCGATCCGGGACAGGGCAATCAGCCCCAGCATTTT.

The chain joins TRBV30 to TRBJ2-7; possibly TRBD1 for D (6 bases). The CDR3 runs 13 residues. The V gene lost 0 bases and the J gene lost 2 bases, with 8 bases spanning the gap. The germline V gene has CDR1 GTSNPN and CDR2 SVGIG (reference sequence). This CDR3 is CAWSVQGAYEQYF. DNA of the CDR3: TGTGCCTGGAGTGTACAGGGAGCCTACGAGCAGTACTTC.

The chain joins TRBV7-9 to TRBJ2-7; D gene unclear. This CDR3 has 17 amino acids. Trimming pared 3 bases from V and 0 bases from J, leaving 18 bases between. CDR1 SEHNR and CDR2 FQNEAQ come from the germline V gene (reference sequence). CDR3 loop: CASSFTYQRSSSYEQYF. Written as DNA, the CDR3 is TGTGCCAGCAGCTTTACCTACCAGCGATCGAGCTCCTACGAGCAGTACTTC.

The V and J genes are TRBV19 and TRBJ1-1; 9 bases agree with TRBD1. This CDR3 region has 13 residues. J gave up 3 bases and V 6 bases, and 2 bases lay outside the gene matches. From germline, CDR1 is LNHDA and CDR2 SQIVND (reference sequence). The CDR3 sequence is CASSTGGYTEAFF. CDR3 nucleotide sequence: TGTGCCAGTAGCACAGGGGGCTACACTGAAGCTTTCTTT.